What follows are 13 T cell receptor beta chains derived from one specimen sequenced in a study of blood T cells in healthy people across ages. A second about 7 to 12 cycle PCR used barcoded and J-beta primers. TCRdb itself ran the 5' RACE reads through MiXCR, one entry per CDR3 protein. The sample contains over a million distinct CDR3 sequences, roughly a quarter of which appear only once. These same data were also listed under a study on T cells of mothers and their children.

The sample taken for sequencing was blood. The origin of the receptors is a girl aged 2 to 9 in good health.

As regards this clonotype: Germline is not matched at one junction end, which may reflect a read error. The V gene is TRBV7-9, the J gene TRBJ2-5; the D gene is possibly TRBD2 (6 bases). The DNA end favors TRBJ2-7, so the J call may be wrong. The CDR3 consists of 11 residues. CDR1 SEHNR and CDR2 FQNEAQ come from the germline V gene (reference sequence). The CDR3 DNA follows: TGCGCCAGCCGGCGGGACTACGAGCAGTACTTC. This translates into CASRRDYEQYF.

This clonotype has a handful of counts. The chain carries TRBV11-3 and TRBJ2-1; D possibly uses TRBD1 or TRBD2 (6 bases each). There are 15 residues in the CDR3. The germline V gene has CDR1 SGHNT and CDR2 YENEEA. V lost 5 bases, J lost 0 bases, and 11 bases lay in between. DNA for the CDR3: TGTGCCAGCAGCCCGGAGGGGGTCTCCTACAATGAGCAGTTCTTC. It yields the protein CASSPEGVSYNEQFF.

The chain links TRBV28 to TRBJ2-2; 7 bases fit TRBD2. The germline V gene has CDR1 MDHEN and CDR2 SYDVKM. This CDR3 has 17 amino acids. V trimming: 3 bases; J trimming: 2 bases; junction bases outside the gene matches: 9. The CDR3 loop is CASSLYGTTYNTGELFF. Written as DNA, the CDR3 is TGTGCCAGCAGTTTGTACGGGACTACATATAACACCGGGGAGCTGTTTTTT.

With regard to this clonotype: This CDR3 is missing its conserved last phenylalanine or tryptophan, likely due to a read error. The chain links TRBV4-2 to TRBJ2-1; perhaps TRBD2 as D (6 bases). CDR3 length: 17 residues. Trimming cost V 1 base and J 0 bases, with 13 bases left between them. Germline V gene lookup returns CDR1 LGHNA and CDR2 YNFKEQ. Here the CDR3 reads CASSQVLHGSSYNEQFS. The CDR3 nucleotides are TGTGCCAGCAGCCAAGTTTTGCACGGGAGCTCCTACAATGAGCAGTTCTCC.

This clonotype was seen only a few times. The genes are TRBV4-3 and TRBJ2-2; no clear D. Germline lookup yields CDR1 LGHNA and CDR2 YSLEER. The CDR3 loop spans 15 amino acids. Trimming shortened V by 1 base and J by 0 bases, and 6 bases separated the two germline ends. The CDR3 loop is CASSQGRANTGELFF. CDR3 nucleotide sequence: TGCGCCAGCAGCCAAGGCCGGGCGAACACCGGGGAGCTGTTTTTT.

V usage is TRBV9 and J usage is TRBJ2-5; 8 bases match TRBD2. CDR1 and CDR2 from the germline V gene are SGDLS and YYNGEE. The ends lost 0 bases at V and 1 base at J; junction bases unmatched: 17. The CDR3 sequence is 20 residues long. CDR3 loop: CASSVAFETGGSESQETQYF. CDR3 DNA sequence: TGTGCCAGCAGCGTAGCTTTTGAAACGGGAGGGTCTGAGAGCCAAGAGACCCAGTACTTC.

This rearrangement joins TRBV7-2 to TRBJ2-7, with TRBD1 identical over 10 bases. The V and J ends lost 1 base and 4 bases, in that order; junction bases with no gene match: 7. The CDR3 has 16 amino acids. Germline loops: CDR1 SGHTA, CDR2 FQGNSA. The CDR3 region is CASSLERDRGTYEQYF. CDR3 bases: TGTGCCAGCAGCTTAGAGCGGGACAGGGGAACATACGAGCAGTACTTC.

The DNA for the CDR3 is TGTGCCAGCAGCCCAATAGCGGGGGCCTACGAGCAGTACTTC. As protein: CASSPIAGAYEQYF. V usage is TRBV7-9 and J usage is TRBJ2-5, with 9 bases fitting TRBD2. The J call may be incorrect, as the DNA end agrees better with TRBJ2-7. Looked up from germline, CDR1 is SEHNR and CDR2 is FQNEAQ (reference sequence). The CDR3 length is 14 residues.

The chain is built from TRBV5-1 and TRBJ1-1, with a possible D match to TRBD1 (6 bases). Trimming stripped 5 bases from V and 5 bases from J, with 25 bases between. Germline V CDR1 and CDR2: SGHRS, YFSETQ. The CDR3 is 17 residues long. The CDR3 protein is CASSSSLGGGERTEAFF. The CDR3 DNA reads as TGCGCCAGCAGTTCTAGCTTGGGGGGGGGCGAAAGGACTGAAGCTTTCTTT.

This clonotype was seen at least ten times. V gene TRBV9 combines with J gene TRBJ2-5; no clear D. Looked up from germline, CDR1 is SGDLS and CDR2 is YYNGEE. Between the trimmed V and J ends, which lost 3 bases and 1 base, there was a span of 10 bases. The CDR3 sequence is 14 residues long. The CDR3 coding sequence is TGTGCCAGCAGCGCCCCCCTGAGCCAAGAGACCCAGTACTTC. Amino acids: CASSAPLSQETQYF.

This clonotype has just a few counts. The chain employs TRBV7-9 and TRBJ1-1; maybe TRBD1 (5 bases). The V gene's germline CDR1 is SEHNR and CDR2 FQNEAQ (reference sequence). V lost 6 bases, J lost 3 bases, and 17 bases lay in between. The CDR3 is made up of 15 amino acids. The CDR3 spells CASRAFLGADTEAFF. DNA for the CDR3: TGTGCCAGCAGGGCCTTTTTAGGGGCGGACACTGAAGCTTTCTTT.

V usage is TRBV4-3 and J usage is TRBJ2-7; 7 nucleotides line up with TRBD2. J was trimmed by 1 base and V by 0 bases; bases with no gene match: 9. Germline-derived CDR1 and CDR2 are LGHNA and YSLEER. There are 17 residues in the CDR3. This CDR3 is CASSQDRGEGPSYEQYF. The CDR3 region has the DNA TGCGCCAGCAGCCAAGATAGAGGGGAGGGACCTTCCTACGAGCAGTACTTC.

J is TRBJ1-2 and V is TRBV27; D is unresolved. This CDR3 comprises 15 residues. V was cut by 1 base and J by 5 bases, with 14 bases left in between. The V gene's germline CDR1 is MNHEY and CDR2 SMNVEV (reference sequence). The CDR3 loop is CASSLYNRLPYGYTF. CDR3 in DNA: TGTGCCAGCAGTTTATATAACAGATTACCTTATGGCTACACCTTC.